The rows below give T cell receptor beta chains drawn from one sample of a study of shared clonotypes between healthy human individuals. Clones were read by immunoSEQ multiplex PCR, and TCRdb kept only the in-frame ones, dropping some. The data contain around 2,100,000 clones, 85% to 95% of them singletons. The sequenced sample consisted of naive CD8+ T cells sorted from blood. The receptors were sampled from a man in his late teens or twenties in good health. The CDR3 runs from the conserved cysteine through the conserved F or W. The order of the fields is CDR3 length, D gene, V gene, clone size, J gene, CDR3 protein, CDR3 DNA. The D gene is left open where the match is weak. Not all rows give a size; the values are once, few, many and, for expanded clones, a class.

14,-,TRBV19,-,TRBJ1-1,CASSLGTASTEAFF,TGTGCCAGTAGTCTGGGCACAGCGAGCACTGAAGCTTTCTTT
13,-,TRBV28,-,TRBJ2-1,CASSSNYYNEQFF,TGTGCCAGCAGTTCGAACTACTACAATGAGCAGTTCTTC
15,-,TRBV5-6,-,TRBJ2-3,CASSFRGGGTDTQYF,TGTGCCAGCAGCTTCCGCGGGGGCGGCACAGATACGCAGTATTTT
13,TRBD1,TRBV13,-,TRBJ2-7,CASTGQDAYEQYF,TGTGCCAGTACGGGACAGGACGCCTACGAGCAGTACTTC
15,-,TRBV7-2,-,TRBJ1-6,CASSLDQGYNSPLHF,TGTGCCAGCAGCTTAGATCAGGGATATAATTCACCCCTCCACTTT
14,-,TRBV30,-,TRBJ2-3,CATTGGGSTDTQYF,TGTGCAACTACCGGAGGCGGGAGCACAGATACGCAGTATTTT
17,TRBD2,TRBV19,-,TRBJ2-1,CASRPPGGRGTYNEQFF,TGTGCCAGTAGGCCCCCAGGCGGGAGAGGGACCTACAATGAGCAGTTCTTC
15,TRBD2,TRBV29-1,-,TRBJ2-1,CSVGPSGRAYNEQFF,TGCAGCGTTGGCCCTAGCGGGAGGGCCTACAATGAGCAGTTCTTC
14,-,TRBV11-2,once,TRBJ2-7,CASSFKLAGYEQYF,TGTGCCAGCAGCTTTAAACTAGCAGGATACGAGCAGTACTTC
16,-,TRBV27,-,TRBJ2-3,CASSLTPLTNSDTQYF,TGTGCCAGCAGTTTAACCCCCCTTACTAACTCAGATACGCAGTATTTT
16,-,TRBV5-4,once,TRBJ2-6,CASSLGEVSGANVLTF,TGTGCCAGCAGCTTGGGGGAAGTCTCTGGGGCCAACGTCCTGACTTTC
15,-,TRBV7-3,-,TRBJ2-1,CASSPSGASYNEQFF,TGTGCCAGCAGCCCCTCAGGGGCATCCTACAATGAGCAGTTCTTC
14,-,TRBV6-5,-,TRBJ2-1,CASRMTIDPNEQFF,TGTGCCAGCAGAATGACTATTGATCCCAATGAGCAGTTCTTC
17,TRBD2,TRBV9,-,TRBJ2-7,CASSQFPGTSGFYEQYF,TGTGCCAGCAGCCAATTCCCCGGGACTAGCGGCTTCTACGAGCAGTACTTC
15,-,TRBV13,-,TRBJ2-3,CASSLEGQFTDTQYF,TGTGCCAGCAGCTTAGAGGGCCAGTTCACAGATACGCAGTATTTT
13,-,TRBV25-1,-,TRBJ2-5,CASSEYWGETQYF,TGTGCCAGCAGTGAATACTGGGGGGAGACCCAGTACTTC
14,TRBD1,TRBV27,-,TRBJ2-7,CASSGWTGNYEQYF,TGTGCCAGCAGTGGCTGGACAGGCAACTACGAGCAGTACTTC